The 7 T cell receptor beta chains given below trace back to one sample, sequenced in a study of OX40 agonist ivuxolimab in advanced cancers. Using immunoSEQ multiplex PCR, the repertoire was profiled, and TCRdb retains in-frame clones only, with some absent. The sample has 70,000 to 95,000 clones; under 90% are singletons. The material sequenced was CD4+ or CD8+ T cells sorted from blood, taken in a trial of the OX40 agonist ivuxolimab. The receptors shown here come from an adult with an advanced solid tumor such as melanoma, head and neck, liver or kidney cancer.

This chain uses TRBV7-9 with TRBJ1-2; D possibly corresponds to TRBD1 (5 bases). This CDR3 spans 14 amino acids. CDR1 is SEHNR and CDR2 is FQNEAQ in the germline V gene (reference sequence). V was trimmed by 5 bases and J by 4 bases, leaving 14 bases between them. The CDR3 DNA sequence: TGTGCCAGCAGCCCCTCGGGGGAATTCTATGGCTACACCTTC. It is translated as CASSPSGEFYGYTF. Drawing the rest from reference TRBV7-9 and TRBJ1-2, the complete variable domain is DTGVSQNPRHKITKRGQNVTFRCDPISEHNRLYWYRQTLGQGPEFLTYFQNEAQLEKSRLLSDRFSAERPKGSFSTLEIQRTEQGDSAMYLCASSPSGEFYGYTFGSGTRLTVV.

The chain uses TRBV4-2 and TRBJ1-6, with 11 nucleotides matching TRBD1. The germline gives CDR1 LGHNA, CDR2 YNFKEQ. V lost 3 bases and J lost 0; bases outside the gene matches: 10. CDR3 length equals 20 residues. CDR3 DNA: TGTGCCAGCAGCCATTTAATCGGACAGGGGGCGAGCTCCTATAATTCACCCCTCCACTTT. It codes for CASSHLIGQGASSYNSPLHF.

This clone was counted a single time. The rearrangement joins TRBV28 to TRBJ2-7; 9 positions match TRBD1. V was clipped by 6 bases and J by 3 bases; unmatched bases: 6. This CDR3 has 14 residues. The germline V gene encodes CDR1 MDHEN and CDR2 SYDVKM. For the CDR3, the DNA is TGTGCCAGCAGGGGGGGGACAGGGATCTACGAGCAGTACTTC. Translating it yields CASRGGTGIYEQYF.

A word on this clone: The sample contains more than one DNA sequence encoding this CDR3. The chain combines TRBV11-2 with TRBJ1-1; no firm D call. This CDR3 contains 14 residues. With 3 bases removed from V and 1 base from J, the gap between germline ends came to 9 bases. CDR1 is SGHAT, CDR2 FQNNGV, per germline. CDR3 region: CASSLAGWNTEAFF. The CDR3 DNA reads TGTGCCAGCAGCTTGGCGGGATGGAACACTGAAGCTTTCTTT.

The gene calls are TRBV5-4 and TRBJ1-1, with 7 bases identical to TRBD1. The V segment lost 1 base and the J segment 4 bases; nucleotides outside the gene matches: 4. The CDR3 spans 14 residues. Germline CDR1 reads SGHNT; CDR2 reads YYREEE (reference sequence). The DNA of the CDR3 is TGTGCCAGCAGCTTGACAGGGGTATCCACTGAAGCTTTCTTT. Its protein is CASSLTGVSTEAFF.

The chain joins TRBV11-2 to TRBJ2-3; D is uncertain. CDR3 size: 15 residues. V was cut by 1 base and J by 0 bases, with 8 bases left in between. Germline lookup yields CDR1 SGHAT and CDR2 FQNNGV. The CDR3 reads CASSLAGASTDTQYF. In DNA form, the CDR3 reads TGTGCCAGCAGCTTAGCGGGTGCTAGCACAGATACGCAGTATTTT.

A few counts support this clone. J is TRBJ1-2 and V is TRBV18; no firm D call. The V gene's germline CDR1 is KGHSH and CDR2 LQKENI. The CDR3 spans 18 residues. Trimming removed 3 bases from V and 0 bases from J, with 20 bases in between. CDR3 in DNA: TGTGCCAGCTCACCGAGGACCAATTGGGAGGAGGCTAACTATGGCTACACCTTC. Its protein is CASSPRTNWEEANYGYTF.